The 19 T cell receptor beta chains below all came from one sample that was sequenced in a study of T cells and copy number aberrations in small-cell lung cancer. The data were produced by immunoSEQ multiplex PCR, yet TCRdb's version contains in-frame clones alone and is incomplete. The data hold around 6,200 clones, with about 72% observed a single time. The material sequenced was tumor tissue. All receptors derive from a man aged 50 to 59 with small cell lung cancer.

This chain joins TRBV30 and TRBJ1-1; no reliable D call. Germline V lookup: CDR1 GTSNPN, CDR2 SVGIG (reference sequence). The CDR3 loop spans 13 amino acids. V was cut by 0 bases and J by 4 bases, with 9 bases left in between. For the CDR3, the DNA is TGTGCCTGGAGTGTTGAGGGCATCACTGAAGCTTTCTTT. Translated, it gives CAWSVEGITEAFF.

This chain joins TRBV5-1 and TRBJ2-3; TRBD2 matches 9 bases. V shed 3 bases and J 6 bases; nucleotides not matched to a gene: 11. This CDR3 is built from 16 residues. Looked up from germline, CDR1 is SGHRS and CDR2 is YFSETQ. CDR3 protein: CASSSNLAGRGDTQYF. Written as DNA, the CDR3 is TGCGCCAGCAGCTCCAACCTAGCGGGGAGAGGGGATACGCAGTATTTT.

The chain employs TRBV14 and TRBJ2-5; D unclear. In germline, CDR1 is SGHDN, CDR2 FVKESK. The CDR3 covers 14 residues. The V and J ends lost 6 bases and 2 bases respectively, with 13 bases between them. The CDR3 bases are TGTGCCAGCAGGGGCGTAGGATTACAAGAGACCCAGTACTTC. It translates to CASRGVGLQETQYF.

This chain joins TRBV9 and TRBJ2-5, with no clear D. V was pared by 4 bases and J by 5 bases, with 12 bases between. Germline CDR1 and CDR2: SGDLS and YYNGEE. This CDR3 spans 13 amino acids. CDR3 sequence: CASSPNSGETQYF. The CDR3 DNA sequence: TGTGCCAGCAGCCCAAACTCTGGGGAGACCCAGTACTTC.

In DNA form, the CDR3 reads TGTGCCAGCAGTTTACCTAGCGGGAGTGGCGAGACCCAGTACTTC. Translated, it gives CASSLPSGSGETQYF. V and J are TRBV28 and TRBJ2-5; 10 nucleotides align to TRBD2. The germline gives CDR1 MDHEN, CDR2 SYDVKM. J lost 5 bases, V lost 2 bases, and 5 bases had no gene match. The CDR3 runs 15 residues.

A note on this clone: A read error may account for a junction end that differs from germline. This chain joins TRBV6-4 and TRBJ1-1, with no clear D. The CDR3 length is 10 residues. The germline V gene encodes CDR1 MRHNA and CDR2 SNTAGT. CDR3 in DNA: TGTGCCCATAAGAACATTGAAGCTTTCTTT. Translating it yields CAHKNIEAFF.

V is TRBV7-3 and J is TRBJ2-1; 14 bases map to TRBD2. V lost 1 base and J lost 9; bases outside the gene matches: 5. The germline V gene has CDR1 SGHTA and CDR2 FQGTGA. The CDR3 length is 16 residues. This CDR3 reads CASSLKGGLAGVEQFF. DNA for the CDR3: TGTGCCAGCAGCTTAAAGGGGGGACTAGCGGGAGTTGAGCAGTTCTTC.

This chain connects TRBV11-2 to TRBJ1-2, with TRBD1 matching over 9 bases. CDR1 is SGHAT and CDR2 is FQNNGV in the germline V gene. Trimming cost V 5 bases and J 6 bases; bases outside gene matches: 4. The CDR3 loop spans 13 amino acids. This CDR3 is CASSGQGLDGYTF. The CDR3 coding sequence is TGTGCCAGCAGCGGACAGGGGCTGGATGGCTACACCTTC.

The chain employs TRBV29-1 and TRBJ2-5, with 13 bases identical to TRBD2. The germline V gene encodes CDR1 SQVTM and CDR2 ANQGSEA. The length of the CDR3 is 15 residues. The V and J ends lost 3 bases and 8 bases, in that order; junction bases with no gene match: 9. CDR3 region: CSVDAGTSGMGTQYF. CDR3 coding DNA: TGCAGCGTTGATGCCGGGACTAGCGGGATGGGCACCCAGTACTTC.

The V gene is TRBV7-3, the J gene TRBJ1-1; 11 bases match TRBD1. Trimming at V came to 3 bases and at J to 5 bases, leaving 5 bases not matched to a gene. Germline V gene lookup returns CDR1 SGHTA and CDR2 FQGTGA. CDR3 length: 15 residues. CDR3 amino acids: CASSFVGQGVTEAFF. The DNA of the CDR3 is TGTGCCAGCAGCTTTGTGGGACAGGGGGTGACTGAAGCTTTCTTT.

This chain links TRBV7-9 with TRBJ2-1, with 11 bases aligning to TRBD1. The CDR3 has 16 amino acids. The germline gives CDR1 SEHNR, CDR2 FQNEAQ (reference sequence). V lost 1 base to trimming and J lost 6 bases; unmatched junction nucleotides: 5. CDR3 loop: CASSLGGGTGGNEQFF. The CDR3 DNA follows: TGTGCCAGCAGCTTAGGCGGTGGGACAGGGGGCAATGAGCAGTTCTTC.

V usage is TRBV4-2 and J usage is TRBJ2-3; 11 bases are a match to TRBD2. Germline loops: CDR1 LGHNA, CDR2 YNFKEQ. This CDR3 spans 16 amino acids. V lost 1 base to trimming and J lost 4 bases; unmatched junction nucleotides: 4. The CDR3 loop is CASSQGLAGLSDTQYF. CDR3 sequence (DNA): TGTGCCAGCAGCCAAGGACTAGCGGGATTATCAGATACGCAGTATTTT.

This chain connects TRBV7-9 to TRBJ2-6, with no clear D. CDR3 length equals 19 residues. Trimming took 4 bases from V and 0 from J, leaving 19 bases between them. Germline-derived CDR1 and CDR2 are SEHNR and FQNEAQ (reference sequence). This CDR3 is CASSSADMSLPSGANVLTF. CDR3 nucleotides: TGTGCCAGCAGCTCTGCTGACATGAGCCTCCCCTCTGGGGCCAACGTCCTGACTTTC.

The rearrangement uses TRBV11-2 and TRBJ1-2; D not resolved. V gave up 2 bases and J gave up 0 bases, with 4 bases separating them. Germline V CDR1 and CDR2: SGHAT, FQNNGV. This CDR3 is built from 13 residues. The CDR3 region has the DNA TGTGCCAGCAGCTTAACAGCTAACTATGGCTACACCTTC. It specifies CASSLTANYGYTF. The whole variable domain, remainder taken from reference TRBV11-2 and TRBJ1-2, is EAGVAQSPRYKIIEKRQSVAFWCNPISGHATLYWYQQILGQGPKLLIQFQNNGVVDDSQLPKDRFSAERLKGVDSTLKIQPAKLEDSAVYLCASSLTANYGYTFGSGTRLTVV.

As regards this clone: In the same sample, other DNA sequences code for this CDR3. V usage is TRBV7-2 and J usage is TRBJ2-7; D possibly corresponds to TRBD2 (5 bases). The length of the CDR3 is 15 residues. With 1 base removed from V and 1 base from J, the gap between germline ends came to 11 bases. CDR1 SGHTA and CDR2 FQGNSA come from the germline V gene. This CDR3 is CASSLDQRKSYEQYF. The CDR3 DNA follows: TGTGCCAGCAGCTTAGATCAGCGGAAATCCTACGAGCAGTACTTC.

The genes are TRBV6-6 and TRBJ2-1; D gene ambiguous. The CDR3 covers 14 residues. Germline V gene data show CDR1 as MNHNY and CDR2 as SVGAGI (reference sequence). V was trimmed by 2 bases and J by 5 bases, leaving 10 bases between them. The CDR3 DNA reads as TGTGCCAGCAGTTACGCGCAAGGGCACAATGAGCAGTTCTTC. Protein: CASSYAQGHNEQFF.

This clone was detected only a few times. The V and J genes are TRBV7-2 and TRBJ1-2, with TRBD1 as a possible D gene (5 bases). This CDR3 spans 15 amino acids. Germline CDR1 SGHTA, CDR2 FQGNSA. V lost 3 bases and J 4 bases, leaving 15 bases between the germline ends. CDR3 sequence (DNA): TGTGCCAGCAGCTTTTACCTCGACAGCTCCTATGGCTACACCTTC. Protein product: CASSFYLDSSYGYTF.

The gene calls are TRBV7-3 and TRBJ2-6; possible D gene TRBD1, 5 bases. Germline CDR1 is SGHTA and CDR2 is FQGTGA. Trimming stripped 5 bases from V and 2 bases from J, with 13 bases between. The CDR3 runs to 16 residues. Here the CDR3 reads CASSNLQGAGANVLTF. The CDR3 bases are TGTGCCAGCAGCAACCTTCAGGGTGCTGGGGCCAACGTCCTGACTTTC.

CDR3 DNA sequence: TGTGCCAGCAGTACACAACAGGGGGCGGGGGAGCAGTACTTC. Its protein is CASSTQQGAGEQYF. The V gene is TRBV6-5, the J gene TRBJ2-7; TRBD1 agrees at 9 bases. The germline V gene encodes CDR1 MNHEY and CDR2 SVGAGI. Losses at the gene ends were 5 bases for V and 7 bases for J; bases not matched to a gene: 9. The CDR3 consists of 14 residues.